This T cell receptor (beta chain) was sequenced in a study of T cell repertoires in cytomegalovirus infection. The sample holds many counts of this clonotype. Germline CDR1 and CDR2: SGHAT and FQNNGV. V was pared by 6 bases and J by 8 bases, with 25 bases between. The CDR3 length is 16 residues. TCRdb ran MiXCR on the reads and lists one entry per CDR3 protein. The sample has roughly 760,000 distinct CDR3 sequences, about 40% seen once; the top ten hold under 3.5%. The receptor was derived from a human donor in good health (CMV status not recorded). Some clones in this sample may be carry-over from other donors' samples. The rearrangement uses TRBV11-2 and TRBJ1-1, with a possible D match to TRBD1 (5 bases). Sequencing was performed on PBMCs. CDR3 loop: CASRFPFRVRSTEAFF. For the CDR3, the DNA is TGTGCCAGCAGGTTCCCCTTCAGGGTTCGTAGCACCGAAGCTTTCTTT. The full variable domain, its missing parts supplied by reference TRBV11-2 and TRBJ1-1, is EAGVAQSPRYKIIEKRQSVAFWCNPISGHATLYWYQQILGQGPKLLIQFQNNGVVDDSQLPKDRFSAERLKGVDSTLKIQPAKLEDSAVYLCASRFPFRVRSTEAFFGQGTRLTVV.